These 20 T cell receptor beta chains were sequenced from one sample in a study of spatial heterogeneity in lung cancer. From the 5' RACE reads, TCRdb called clonotypes with MiXCR, one entry per CDR3 protein. Of roughly 620 distinct CDR3 sequences listed, 60% are singletons. Specified time point: blood at routine non-recurrence follow-up after resection. The specimen comprised PBMCs, sampled at follow-up. All receptors come from a female donor with early-stage non-small cell lung cancer.

With regard to this clonotype: This beta chain appears as a stray read in a library generated for alpha chains; its size is not informative. The chain carries TRBV20-1 and TRBJ2-3; tentatively, D is TRBD2 (5 bases). Trimming removed 5 bases at V and 4 bases at J, with 16 bases between. Germline V gene sequence: CDR1 DFQATT, CDR2 SNEGSKA (reference sequence). The CDR3 length is 14 residues. Here the CDR3 DNA reads TGCAGTGCTTTCGACGGACTCTCCCCAGATACGCAGTATTTT. This encodes CSAFDGLSPDTQYF.

As regards this clonotype: A library made for alpha chains picked up this beta chain off target, so its size means little. The V call is TRBV7-9, the J call TRBJ2-3; D is possibly TRBD2 (5 bases). The CDR3 consists of 15 residues. Germline loops: CDR1 SEHNR, CDR2 FQNEAQ (reference sequence). V was cut by 5 bases and J by 2 bases, with 14 bases left in between. CDR3 bases: TGTGCCAGCAGCCCGAGGGAGCGACTCACAGATACGCAGTATTTT. Encoded protein: CASSPRERLTDTQYF.

Only a few counts were recorded for this clonotype. The library was designed around alpha chains, so this beta chain is a stray read whose abundance carries little weight. This rearrangement joins TRBV19 to TRBJ1-5; D not certain. V gave up 3 bases and J gave up 6 bases, with 12 bases separating them. The CDR3 is made up of 14 amino acids. The V gene's germline CDR1 is LNHDA and CDR2 SQIVND (reference sequence). The CDR3 DNA reads as TGTGCCAGTAGTATCGGGCAGGCGCCTCAGCCCCAGCATTTT. The encoded protein is CASSIGQAPQPQHF.

Comment on this clonotype: A library made for alpha chains picked up this beta chain off target, so its size means little. The chain has TRBV20-1 and TRBJ2-3; D call uncertain. Per germline, CDR1 DFQATT and CDR2 SNEGSKA (reference sequence). The CDR3 has 13 residues. With 6 bases removed from V and 2 bases from J, the gap between germline ends came to 12 bases. CDR3 region: CSARRPPTDTQYF. In DNA, the CDR3 is TGCAGTGCGCGACGGCCCCCCACAGATACGCAGTATTTT.

As to this clonotype: A library prepared for alpha chains yielded this beta chain as an off-target read; its size is of little meaning. This chain uses TRBV4-3 with TRBJ2-1; TRBD2 aligns across 9 bases. The V and J ends lost 2 bases and 6 bases, in that order; junction bases with no gene match: 8. Germline CDR1 and CDR2: LGHNA and YSLEER. This CDR3 region has 16 residues. The CDR3 loop is CASSQLGGRGLNEQFF. CDR3 nucleotide sequence: TGCGCCAGCAGCCAATTGGGCGGGAGGGGGCTCAATGAGCAGTTCTTC.

This clonotype is labeled as large. Because the library targeted alpha chains, this beta chain is an off-target read whose size means little. The rearrangement links TRBV27 to TRBJ2-6; D remains unclear. The germline CDR1 and CDR2 sequences are MNHEY and SMNVEV (reference sequence). Trimming took 6 bases from V and 1 from J, leaving 10 bases between them. The CDR3 length is 15 residues. The CDR3, as DNA: TGTGCCAGCAGCCTACAGATGTCTGGGGCCAACGTCCTGACTTTC. Translating it yields CASSLQMSGANVLTF.

As for this clonotype: Since it is a stray read in a library aimed at alpha chains, this beta chain has a size that is not meaningful. The V and J genes are TRBV20-1 and TRBJ2-3, with unresolved D. V gave up 0 bases and J gave up 2 bases, with 6 bases separating them. This CDR3 is built from 13 residues. Germline V gives CDR1 DFQATT, CDR2 SNEGSKA (reference sequence). The CDR3 DNA follows: TGCAGTGCTAGAGACACTATCACAGATACGCAGTATTTT. Translating it yields CSARDTITDTQYF.

Note on this clonotype: Found in a library prepared for alpha chains, this beta chain is an off-target read, and its abundance has little meaning. The genes are TRBV6-5 and TRBJ2-7; D might be TRBD1 (7 bases). The germline V gene encodes CDR1 MNHEY and CDR2 SVGAGI. Trimming stripped 2 bases from V and 4 bases from J, with 18 bases between. This CDR3 comprises 16 residues. CDR3 region: CASSYPRGPGGYEQYF. The CDR3 nucleotides read TGTGCCAGCAGTTACCCGCGGGGTCCAGGGGGGTACGAGCAGTACTTC.

Of note for this clonotype: Within a library made for alpha chains, this beta chain is off target, and its count is uninformative. The V and J genes are TRBV29-1 and TRBJ2-1; 9 positions match TRBD1. This CDR3 has 16 amino acids. V lost 2 bases and J lost 2; bases outside the gene matches: 7. Germline V gives CDR1 SQVTM, CDR2 ANQGSEA. The CDR3 DNA reads as TGCAGCGTTGAACCCCCGACAGGGGGGGCCTACAATGAGCAGTTCTTC. Amino acid sequence: CSVEPPTGGAYNEQFF.

As concerns this clonotype: Because this beta chain is a stray read in a library intended to capture alpha chains, its abundance should not be given much weight. The gene calls are TRBV29-1 and TRBJ2-3, with TRBD2 matching 13 bases. Looked up from germline, CDR1 is SQVTM and CDR2 is ANQGSEA. After removal of 8 bases from V and 2 bases from J, the junction contained 4 bases not matched to a gene. CDR3 length: 14 amino acids. The CDR3 here is CSSTSGGATDTQYF. In DNA, the CDR3 is TGCAGCTCCACTAGCGGGGGGGCCACAGATACGCAGTATTTT.

As concerns this clonotype: A library prepared for alpha chains yielded this beta chain as an off-target read; its size is of little meaning. The V and J genes are TRBV12-2 and TRBJ2-3; the table gives TRBD2 as D, unverified against the DNA. TRBV12-2 is annotated as a pseudogene. This CDR3 is built from 15 residues. CDR3 DNA: TGTGCAAGTCGCTTCGGCGGGGAATACACAGATACGCAGTATTTT. Translation gives CASRFGGEYTDTQYF.

A remark on this clonotype: Within a library made for alpha chains, this beta chain is off target, and its count is uninformative. This chain links TRBV7-2 with TRBJ2-1; D gene ambiguous. This CDR3 comprises 13 residues. From germline, CDR1 is SGHTA and CDR2 FQGNSA. V lost 0 bases to trimming and J lost 6 bases, with 6 bases between them. The CDR3 protein is CASSLAEVNEQFF. The DNA for the CDR3 is TGTGCCAGCAGCTTAGCCGAGGTCAATGAGCAGTTCTTC. Filled out from reference TRBV7-2 and TRBJ2-1, the complete variable domain reads GAGVSQSPSNKVTEKGKDVELRCDPISGHTALYWYRQSLGQGLEFLIYFQGNSAPDKSGLPSDRFSAERTGGSVSTLTIQRTQQEDSAVYLCASSLAEVNEQFFGPGTRLTVL.

To note about this clonotype: Since it is a stray read in a library aimed at alpha chains, this beta chain has a size that is not meaningful. The chain carries TRBV4-2 and TRBJ2-7, with a tentative D call TRBD1 (6 bases). Trimming left V 4 bases short and J 1 base short, with 11 bases between. Germline V gene sequence: CDR1 LGHNA, CDR2 YNFKEQ. CDR3 length: 14 residues. CDR3 in amino acids: CASSPKDRSYEQYF. The CDR3 DNA reads as TGTGCCAGCAGCCCAAAAGACAGGTCCTACGAGCAGTACTTC.

In the case of this clonotype: This beta chain is a stray read from a library made for alpha chains; its abundance is not meaningful. The genes are TRBV18 and TRBJ2-7; TRBD1 or TRBD2 may be the D gene (5 bases each). Trimming pared 3 bases from V and 0 bases from J, leaving 12 bases between. The CDR3 is 15 residues long. CDR1 KGHSH and CDR2 LQKENI come from the germline V gene. CDR3: CASSPASGSSYEQYF. As DNA, the CDR3 is TGTGCCAGCTCACCCGCCTCAGGGAGCTCCTACGAGCAGTACTTC.

As to this clonotype: A library prepared for alpha chains yielded this beta chain as an off-target read; its size is of little meaning. The chain employs TRBV6-1 and TRBJ2-7; no definite D call. CDR1 MNHNS and CDR2 SASEGT come from the germline V gene. CDR3 length: 13 residues. V was pared by 1 base and J by 1 base, with 5 bases between. The CDR3 spells CASSEVSSYEQYF. The CDR3 bases are TGTGCCAGCAGTGAAGTCAGTTCCTACGAGCAGTACTTC.

As regards this clonotype: This beta chain appears as a stray read in a library generated for alpha chains; its size is not informative. This chain uses TRBV15 with TRBJ2-1; D not resolved. The V end lost 0 bases, the J end lost 9 bases, and 18 bases lay between the germline ends. CDR3 length: 16 residues. CDR1 and CDR2 from the germline V gene are LNHNV and YYDKDF (reference sequence). This CDR3 reads CATSRDLDSVLSEQFF. In nucleotides, the CDR3 is TGTGCCACCAGCAGAGATCTCGATTCCGTCTTGAGTGAGCAGTTCTTC.

Notes on this clonotype: This beta chain is an unintended read in a library built for alpha chains; its size means little. V gene TRBV18 combines with J gene TRBJ2-1; D not certain. CDR1 is KGHSH and CDR2 is LQKENI in the germline V gene. V was shortened by 0 bases and J by 2 bases, with 14 bases between the two germline ends. The CDR3 is 17 amino acids. This chain's CDR3 is CASSPPQSTGPYNEQFF. CDR3 DNA sequence: TGTGCCAGCTCACCACCACAGTCTACTGGCCCCTACAATGAGCAGTTCTTC.

In regard to this clonotype: A library made for alpha chains picked up this beta chain off target, so its size means little. This sequence joins TRBV7-8 and TRBJ2-3; D is uncertain. Deletions cut 2 bases from V and 4 bases from J, with 10 bases between. CDR1 is SGHVS, CDR2 FQNEAQ, per germline. This CDR3 spans 14 amino acids. The CDR3 loop reads CASSLQLTPDTQYF. The CDR3 nucleotides are TGTGCCAGCAGCTTACAACTGACACCAGATACGCAGTATTTT. Complete variable domain (other parts from reference TRBV7-8 and TRBJ2-3): GAGVSQSPRYKVAKRGQDVALRCDPISGHVSLFWYQQALGQGPEFLTYFQNEAQLDKSGLPSDRFFAERPEGSVSTLKIQRTQQEDSAVYLCASSLQLTPDTQYFGPGTRLTVL.

Worth noting for this clonotype: Since it is a stray read in a library aimed at alpha chains, this beta chain has a size that is not meaningful. This chain connects TRBV6-1 to TRBJ1-1; D gene ambiguous. Germline V gene lookup returns CDR1 MNHNS and CDR2 SASEGT. The CDR3 spans 13 residues. Deletions cut 6 bases from V and 1 base from J, with 9 bases between. The CDR3 is CASSRQENTEAFF. The CDR3 DNA sequence: TGTGCCAGCAGCCGGCAAGAGAACACTGAAGCTTTCTTT.

As regards this clonotype: As an off-target read in a library built for alpha chains, this beta chain has a frequency of little significance. The chain combines TRBV6-2 or TRBV6-3 with TRBJ1-5; 7 bases are a match to TRBD1. Losses at the gene ends were 6 bases for V and 7 bases for J; bases not matched to a gene: 6. This CDR3 has 13 amino acids. Per germline, CDR1 MNHEY and CDR2 SVGEGT. The CDR3 spells CASRDREGQPQHF. The CDR3, as DNA: TGTGCCAGCAGAGACAGGGAGGGGCAGCCCCAGCATTTT.